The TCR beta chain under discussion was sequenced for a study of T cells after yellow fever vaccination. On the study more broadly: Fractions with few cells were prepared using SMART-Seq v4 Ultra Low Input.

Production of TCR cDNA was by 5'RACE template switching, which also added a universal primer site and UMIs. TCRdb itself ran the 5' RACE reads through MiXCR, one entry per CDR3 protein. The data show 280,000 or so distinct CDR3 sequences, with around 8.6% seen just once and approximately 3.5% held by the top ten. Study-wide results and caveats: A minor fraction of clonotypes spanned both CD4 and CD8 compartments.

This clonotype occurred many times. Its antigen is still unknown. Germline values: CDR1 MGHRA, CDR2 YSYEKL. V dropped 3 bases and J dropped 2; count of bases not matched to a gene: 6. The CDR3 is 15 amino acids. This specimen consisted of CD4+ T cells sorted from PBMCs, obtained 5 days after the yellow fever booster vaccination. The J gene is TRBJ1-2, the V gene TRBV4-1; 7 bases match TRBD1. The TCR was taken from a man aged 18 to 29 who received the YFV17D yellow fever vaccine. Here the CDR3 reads CASSHLLTGNYGYTF. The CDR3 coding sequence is TGCGCCAGCAGCCACTTATTGACAGGGAACTATGGCTACACCTTC.